The sequence of this TCR beta chain was determined in a study of breast tumors, draining lymph nodes, adjacent tissues. Deletions cut 5 bases from V and 2 bases from J, with 10 bases between. CDR1 and CDR2 (germline): SGHKS, YYEKEE (reference sequence). The CDR3 totals 13 residues. This clonotype has ten or more counts. Axillary draining lymph nodes of breast cancer patients supplied the node samples. MiXCR was run by TCRdb on the multiplex PCR reads, yielding one entry per CDR3 protein. This table has fewer than 200,000 distinct CDR3 sequences, around a third appearing once. The chain links TRBV5-5 to TRBJ1-2, with unresolved D. What was sequenced was axillary lymph node tissue. This receptor was obtained from a female donor with breast cancer. Some clones in this sample may be carry-over from other donors' samples. DNA for the CDR3: TGTGCCAGCAGATGGATAGAGAACTATGGCTACACCTTC. It translates to CASRWIENYGYTF.